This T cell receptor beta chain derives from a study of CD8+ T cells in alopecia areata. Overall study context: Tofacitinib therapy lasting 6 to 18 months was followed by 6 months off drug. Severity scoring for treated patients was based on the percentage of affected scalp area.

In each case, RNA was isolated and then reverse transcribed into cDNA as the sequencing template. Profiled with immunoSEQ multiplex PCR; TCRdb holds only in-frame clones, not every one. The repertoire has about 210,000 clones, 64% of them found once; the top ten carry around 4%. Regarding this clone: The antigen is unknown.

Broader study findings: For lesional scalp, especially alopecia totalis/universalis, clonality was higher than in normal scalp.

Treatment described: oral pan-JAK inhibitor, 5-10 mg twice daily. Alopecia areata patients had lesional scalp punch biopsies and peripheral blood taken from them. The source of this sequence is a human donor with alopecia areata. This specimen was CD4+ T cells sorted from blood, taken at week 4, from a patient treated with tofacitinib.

This CDR3 is CEGYPGELFF. CDR3 sequence (DNA): TGTGAGGGGTACCCCGGGGAGCTGTTTTTT. The chain employs TRBV7-7 and TRBJ2-2, with D possibly matching TRBD1 (5 bases). Germline V lookup: CDR1 SSHAT, CDR2 FNYEAQ (reference sequence). This CDR3 spans 10 amino acids.